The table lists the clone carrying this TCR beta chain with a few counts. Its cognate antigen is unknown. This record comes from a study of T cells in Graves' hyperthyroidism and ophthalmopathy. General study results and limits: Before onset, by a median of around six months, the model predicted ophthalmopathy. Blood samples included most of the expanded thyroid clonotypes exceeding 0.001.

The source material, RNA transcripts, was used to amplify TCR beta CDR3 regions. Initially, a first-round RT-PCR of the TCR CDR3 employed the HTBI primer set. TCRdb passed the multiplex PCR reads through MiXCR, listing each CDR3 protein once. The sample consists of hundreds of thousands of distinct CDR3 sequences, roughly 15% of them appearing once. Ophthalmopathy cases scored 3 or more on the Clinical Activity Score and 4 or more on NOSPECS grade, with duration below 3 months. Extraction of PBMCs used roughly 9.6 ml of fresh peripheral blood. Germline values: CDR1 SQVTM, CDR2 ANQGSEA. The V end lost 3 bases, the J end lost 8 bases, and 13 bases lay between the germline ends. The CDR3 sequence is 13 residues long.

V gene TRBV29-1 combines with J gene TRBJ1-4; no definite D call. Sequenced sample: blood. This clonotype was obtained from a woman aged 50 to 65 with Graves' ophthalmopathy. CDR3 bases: TGCAGCGTTGAGAGAGGGCTCGGGGAAAAACTGTTTTTT. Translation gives CSVERGLGEKLFF.